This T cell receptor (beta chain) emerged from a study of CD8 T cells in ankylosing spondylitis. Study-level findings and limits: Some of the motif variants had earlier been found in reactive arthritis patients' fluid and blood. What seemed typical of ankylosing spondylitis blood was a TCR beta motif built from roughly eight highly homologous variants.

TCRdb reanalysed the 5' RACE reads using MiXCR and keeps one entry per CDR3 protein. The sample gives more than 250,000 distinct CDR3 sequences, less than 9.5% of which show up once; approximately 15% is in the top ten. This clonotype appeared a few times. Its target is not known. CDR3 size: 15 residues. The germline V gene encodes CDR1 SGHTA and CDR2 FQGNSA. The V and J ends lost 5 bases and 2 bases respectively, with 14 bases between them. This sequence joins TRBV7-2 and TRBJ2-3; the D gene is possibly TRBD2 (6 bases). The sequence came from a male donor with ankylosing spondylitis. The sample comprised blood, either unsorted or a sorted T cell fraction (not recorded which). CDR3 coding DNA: TGTGCCAGCAGCGCGACCGGACTAAACACAGATACGCAGTATTTT. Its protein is CASSATGLNTDTQYF.